These 2 T cell receptor beta chains were sequenced from one sample in a study of T cell responses to AZD1222 COVID-19 vaccine. Sequencing was performed with immunoSEQ multiplex PCR; in TCRdb, only in-frame clones are kept and a portion is missing. Among approximately 150,000 clones listed, more than 80% were seen once. The sample consisted of peripheral blood, taken 28 days after the second dose of the MenACWY control vaccine. The source of these receptors is an adult who received the MenACWY meningococcal vaccine as a control.

This chain uses TRBV6-1 with TRBJ2-7; the D is unclear. Germline assignment: CDR1 MNHNS and CDR2 SASEGT. Trimming pared 0 bases from V and 2 bases from J, leaving 11 bases between. This CDR3 region has 15 residues. In DNA form, the CDR3 reads TGTGCCAGCAGTGAAGCGGATACAGCCACCTACGAGCAGTACTTC. Encoded protein: CASSEADTATYEQYF.

The chain has TRBV7-9 and TRBJ2-5; 9 bases agree with TRBD2. J gave up 1 base and V 3 bases, and 6 bases lay outside the gene matches. In germline, CDR1 is SEHNR, CDR2 FQNEAQ (reference sequence). The CDR3 is 16 residues long. The CDR3 nucleotides are TGTGCCAGCAGCTTCAACATAGCGGGAGCCCAAGAGACCCAGTACTTC. Amino acids: CASSFNIAGAQETQYF.